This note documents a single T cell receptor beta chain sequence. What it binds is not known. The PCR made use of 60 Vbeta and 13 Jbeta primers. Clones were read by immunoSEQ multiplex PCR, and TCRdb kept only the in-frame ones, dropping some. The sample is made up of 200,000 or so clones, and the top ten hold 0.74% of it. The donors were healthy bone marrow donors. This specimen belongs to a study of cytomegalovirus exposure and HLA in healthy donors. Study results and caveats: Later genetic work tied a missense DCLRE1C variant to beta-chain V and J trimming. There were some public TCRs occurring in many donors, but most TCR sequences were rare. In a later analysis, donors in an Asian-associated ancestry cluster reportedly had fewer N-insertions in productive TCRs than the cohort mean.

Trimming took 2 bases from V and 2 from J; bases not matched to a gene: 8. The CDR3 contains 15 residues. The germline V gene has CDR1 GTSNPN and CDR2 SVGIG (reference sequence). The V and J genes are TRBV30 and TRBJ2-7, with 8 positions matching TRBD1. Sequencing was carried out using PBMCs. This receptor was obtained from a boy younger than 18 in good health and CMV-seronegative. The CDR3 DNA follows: TGTGCCTGGAGTCTGTGGGGGACAGGAGCCTACGAGCAGTACTTC. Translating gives CAWSLWGTGAYEQYF.